This T cell receptor (beta chain) was sequenced for a study of cytomegalovirus exposure and HLA in healthy donors. The PCR contained 60 Vbeta and 13 Jbeta primers. Sequencing was performed with immunoSEQ multiplex PCR; in TCRdb, only in-frame clones are kept and a portion is missing. The sample contains 150,000 to 200,000 clones, approximately 82% of which appear only once. Looked up from germline, CDR1 is MNHEY and CDR2 is SMNVEV (reference sequence). This CDR3 has 15 residues. Germline trimming cut 4 bases from V and 7 bases from J; bases unmatched to any gene: 5. The chain has TRBV27 and TRBJ2-1, with TRBD1 matching 12 bases. The sequencing input was PBMCs. The clonotype originates from a man aged 18 to 29 in good health and CMV-seropositive. The CDR3 nucleotides are TGTGCCAGCAGTTGGGGACAGGGGGCGCGGAATGAGCAGTTCTTC. Its translation: CASSWGQGARNEQFF.